This is a list of T cell receptor beta chains from one sample in a study of molecular identifiers for immune sequencing clone quantification. MiXCR, run by TCRdb on the PCR reads, gives a single entry per CDR3 protein. This table holds 60,000 to 70,000 distinct CDR3 sequences, less than 20% found once. The sample taken for sequencing was naive CD8+ T cells from blood, with Jurkat cell RNA spiked in. The receptor source for this set is a human donor in good health. Some libraries in this study had Jurkat cell RNA spiked in. CDR3s include the opening cysteine and the closing phenylalanine or tryptophan. Each record gives: J gene, D gene, clone size, V gene, CDR3 DNA, CDR3 protein. D genes are given only for firm matches. Clone size, where shown, is once, few, many, or a class for clones that have expanded.

>TRBJ2-2|NA|NA|TRBV6-1
TGTGCCAGCAGGTTGACCGGGGAGCTGTTTTTT
CASRLTGELFF
>TRBJ2-3|TRBD1|many|TRBV2
TGTGCCAGCAGGGTCCCCTGGGGGACAGGTGTGTATTTT
CASRVPWGTGVYF
>TRBJ1-5|NA|NA|TRBV5-5
TGTGCCAGCAGCTTGGGGGGCCGAAGCGGGGTGGGACAGCCCCAGCATTTT
CASSLGGRSGVGQPQHF
>TRBJ2-2|NA|few|TRBV27
TGTGCCAGCAGTTTTGTCGGGGAGCTGTTTTTT
CASSFVGELFF
>TRBJ2-7|NA|many|TRBV6-2/TRBV6-3
TGTGCCAGCAGTTACTCGAACCTCCATTACTCCTACGAGCAGTACTTC
CASSYSNLHYSYEQYF
>TRBJ2-7|NA|many|TRBV20-1
TGCAGTGCTAGAGATCTTCGTTGGTCTAACAAGATCTACGAGCAGTACTTC
CSARDLRWSNKIYEQYF
>TRBJ2-3|TRBD2|many|TRBV4-2
TGTGCCAGCAGCCCTATAGCGGGAAGAGATGGGGATACGCAGTATTTT
CASSPIAGRDGDTQYF
>TRBJ2-3|TRBD2|NA|TRBV2
TGTGCCAGCATCCCGCTAGCGGGAGTCCTAGATACGCAGTATTTT
CASIPLAGVLDTQYF
>TRBJ2-3|TRBD2|many|TRBV28
TGTGCCAGCAGTTTACTAGCGGGAGGTCCAGATACGCAGTATTTT
CASSLLAGGPDTQYF
>TRBJ2-2|NA|many|TRBV29-1
TGCAGCGCACCCGACGTCACCGGGGAGCTGTTTTTT
CSAPDVTGELFF
>TRBJ2-3|TRBD1|many|TRBV29-1
TGCAGCGTTGAACGGACAGGTGAGGGCACAGATACGCAGTATTTT
CSVERTGEGTDTQYF
>TRBJ1-2|NA|many|TRBV6-2/TRBV6-3
TGTGCCAGCAGTTACTCGCCGGAGTCTAACTATGGCTACACCTTC
CASSYSPESNYGYTF
>TRBJ1-5|NA|many|TRBV15
TGTGCCACCAGCAGAGATTACAATCAGCCCCAGCATTTT
CATSRDYNQPQHF
>TRBJ2-3|NA|many|TRBV20-1
TGCAGTGCTAGGCCAAGGTCCTCCACAGATACGCAGTATTTT
CSARPRSSTDTQYF
>TRBJ2-7|NA|many|TRBV4-1
TGCGCCAGCAGCCAAGAAGTTCACGAGCAGTACTTC
CASSQEVHEQYF
>TRBJ1-5|NA|many|TRBV27
TGTGCCAGCGCCCGGGCACCTAGCAATCAGCCCCAGCATTTT
CASARAPSNQPQHF
>TRBJ1-5|NA|many|TRBV6-4
TGTGCCCCCTTATCTGGGGGGCATCAGCCCCAGCATTTT
CAPLSGGHQPQHF
>TRBJ2-7|NA|many|TRBV4-1
TGCGCCAGCAGCATCAGTGCGGGTCAGGAGCAGTACTTC
CASSISAGQEQYF
>TRBJ2-1|TRBD2|many|TRBV30
TGTGCCTGGAGTCCACTAGCGGGGACGTATGAGCAGTTCTTC
CAWSPLAGTYEQFF
>TRBJ2-1|TRBD2|many|TRBV19
TGTGCCAGTAACGAGCGGGAGGGGGTCAATGAGCAGTTCTTC
CASNEREGVNEQFF
>TRBJ1-3|NA|NA|TRBV12-3/TRBV12-4
TGTGCCAGCAGTTTTGCGGGCATCATATATTTT
CASSFAGIIYF
>TRBJ1-2|NA|few|TRBV12-3/TRBV12-4
TGTGCCAGCAGTTTGGGACGGACGGCCTACAATGGCTACACCTTC
CASSLGRTAYNGYTF
>TRBJ2-7|NA|many|TRBV7-9
TGTGCCAGCAGCCATGCTACTGGGTACGAGCAGTACTTC
CASSHATGYEQYF
>TRBJ2-7|NA|NA|TRBV9
TGTGCCGGCAGCTCCGAGGGGGGGGCGCAGGACGAGCAGTACTTC
CAGSSEGGAQDEQYF
>TRBJ2-7|TRBD1|few|TRBV6-5
TGTGCCAGCAGTTACTACCGGGACAGGGCCGCCTACGAGCAGTACTTC
CASSYYRDRAAYEQYF
>TRBJ2-7|NA|NA|TRBV13
TGTGCCAGCAGCTTAGGCATGGGACGCGAGCAGTACTTC
CASSLGMGREQYF
>TRBJ1-1|NA|many|TRBV4-1
TGCGCCAGCAGCCAGAACATGAACACTGAAGCTTTCTTT
CASSQNMNTEAFF
>TRBJ1-1|NA|many|TRBV6-2/TRBV6-3
TGTGCCAGCAGGACCGACGTGGGGGGTCGGGCTGAAGCTTTCTTT
CASRTDVGGRAEAFF
>TRBJ2-5|TRBD1|many|TRBV9
TGTGCCAGCAGCGTAGATGGGACAGATCAAGAGACCCAGTACTTC
CASSVDGTDQETQYF
>TRBJ1-2|NA|many|TRBV2
TGTGCCAGCATGCCCAGGGGAGGCCTCTATGGCTACACCTTC
CASMPRGGLYGYTF
>TRBJ2-2|NA|many|TRBV6-2/TRBV6-3
TGTGCCAGCAGTTACTCCCACGCCAGGAACACCGGGGAGCTGTTTTTT
CASSYSHARNTGELFF
>TRBJ1-1|NA|many|TRBV9
TGTGCCAGCAGCGGAGGGGTCCTCACTGAAGCTTTCTTT
CASSGGVLTEAFF
>TRBJ2-1|NA|NA|TRBV24-1
TGTGCCACCAGTGATTTGACTAGTTTGAATGAGCAGTCCTTC
CATSDLTSLNEQSF
>TRBJ2-5|NA|many|TRBV12-3/TRBV12-4
TGTGCCAGCAGTCTCGGGGGTCTGGAGACCCAGTACTTC
CASSLGGLETQYF
>TRBJ2-1|NA|NA|TRBV6-5
TGTGCCAGCAGACACAGGGACAATGAGCAGTTCTTC
CASRHRDNEQFF
>TRBJ1-3|NA|many|TRBV29-1
TGCAGCGTTGAGGAAAGAGGAAACACCATATATTTT
CSVEERGNTIYF
>TRBJ2-2|NA|many|TRBV7-9
TGTGCCAGCAGGGCCCCGTCTAGCTGGGGCGGGGAGCTGTTTTTT
CASRAPSSWGGELFF
>TRBJ2-1|NA|many|TRBV11-1
TGTGCCAGCAGCTTTTTTGTAGGGCTGAACTCCTACAATGAGCAGTTCTTC
CASSFFVGLNSYNEQFF
>TRBJ2-7|TRBD2|NA|TRBV7-9
TGTGCCAGCAGCTCAGAACTAGCGGACCCGATAAGCTCCTACGAGCAGTACTTC
CASSSELADPISSYEQYF